This entry lists 19 T cell receptor beta chains sequenced from one sample in a study of blood T cell repertoires in COVID-19. Repertoires were generated with immunoSEQ multiplex PCR, while TCRdb's copy carries only in-frame clones and drops some. The sample carries roughly 220,000 clones, about four fifths recorded once. The sample taken for sequencing was PBMCs or T cells enriched from blood (not recorded which). The receptors stem from a woman in her thirties or forties with acute COVID-19.

This clone was recorded a few times. CDR3: CASSLWTSGSGYEQFF. Written as DNA, the CDR3 is TGTGCCAGCAGCCTATGGACTAGCGGGAGTGGTTATGAGCAGTTCTTC. V gene TRBV7-9 combines with J gene TRBJ2-1; 13 nucleotides match TRBD2. Germline CDR1 is SEHNR and CDR2 is FQNEAQ (reference sequence). The junction had 9 bases not matched to a gene; V was cut back by 5 bases and J by 8 bases. This CDR3 has 16 amino acids.

This sequence joins TRBV19 and TRBJ2-1; D perhaps matches TRBD2 (6 bases). Germline CDR1 and CDR2: LNHDA and SQIVND (reference sequence). V lost 1 base and J lost 2, with 18 bases in between. The CDR3 extends over 18 amino acids. Here the CDR3 reads CASSIGASRGGTYNEQFF. CDR3 nucleotide sequence: TGTGCCAGTAGTATAGGGGCATCAAGGGGAGGCACCTACAATGAGCAGTTCTTC.

CDR3 in amino acids: CASSGRGGRDEQFF. In DNA, the CDR3 is TGTGCCAGCAGTGGCCGGGGGGGCCGGGATGAGCAGTTCTTC. The V and J genes are TRBV2 and TRBJ2-1, with 8 bases aligning to TRBD2. This CDR3 comprises 14 residues. The trim removed 4 bases at V and 8 bases at J, leaving 7 bases unmatched. Germline CDR1 is SNHLY and CDR2 is FYNNEI.

This sequence joins TRBV18 and TRBJ2-7; TRBD1 matches 12 bases. The CDR3 covers 14 residues. Per germline, CDR1 KGHSH and CDR2 LQKENI. V lost 6 bases, J lost 5 bases, and 5 bases stayed unmatched. The CDR3 DNA sequence: TGTGCCAGCTCCAGGGACAGGGGGCGGCACGAGCAGTACTTC. Its protein is CASSRDRGRHEQYF.

The chain is built from TRBV7-9 and TRBJ2-7, with D unclear. The CDR3 has 14 residues. Germline CDR1 and CDR2: SEHNR and FQNEAQ (reference sequence). The V end was cut by 0 bases, the J end by 1 base, with 7 bases between. The CDR3 DNA reads as TGTGCCAGCAGCTTAGCGCACAGATCCTACGAGCAGTACTTC. It specifies CASSLAHRSYEQYF.

A few counts support this clone. The chain recombines TRBV7-9 with TRBJ2-2; TRBD2 aligns across 7 bases. The trim removed 5 bases at V and 0 bases at J, leaving 0 bases unmatched. CDR3 length: 14 amino acids. The germline CDR1 and CDR2 sequences are SEHNR and FQNEAQ (reference sequence). The CDR3 sequence: CASSRGANTGELFF. The DNA of the CDR3 is TGTGCCAGCAGCCGGGGGGCGAACACCGGGGAGCTGTTTTTT.

The V and J genes are TRBV2 and TRBJ1-2; TRBD1 agrees at 8 bases. The CDR3 consists of 15 residues. The germline gives CDR1 SNHLY, CDR2 FYNNEI. Losses at the gene ends were 3 bases for V and 7 bases for J; bases not matched to a gene: 10. The chain's CDR3 is CASSDSGQGAGGYTF. The CDR3 DNA follows: TGTGCCAGCAGTGATAGCGGTCAGGGGGCTGGTGGCTACACCTTC.

The gene calls are TRBV6-2 or TRBV6-3 and TRBJ1-2, with 9 bases lining up with TRBD1. This CDR3 has 18 residues. Germline CDR1 is MNHEY and CDR2 is SVGEGT. Germline trimming cut 0 bases from V and 2 bases from J; bases unmatched to any gene: 10. The CDR3 spells CASSYSPPGQGFNYGYTF. The CDR3 DNA reads TGTGCCAGCAGTTACTCGCCTCCGGGACAGGGCTTCAACTATGGCTACACCTTC.

The CDR3 is CASHKGQGSYNEQFF. As DNA, the CDR3 is TGTGCCAGTCATAAAGGACAGGGCTCCTACAATGAGCAGTTCTTC. The chain has TRBV19 and TRBJ2-1; 8 bases are a match to TRBD1. Germline CDR1 and CDR2: LNHDA and SQIVND (reference sequence). The length of the CDR3 is 15 residues. The ends lost 8 bases at V and 0 bases at J; junction bases unmatched: 6.

The chain has TRBV19 and TRBJ2-7, with TRBD2 matching over 9 bases. Trimming at V came to 0 bases and at J to 3 bases, leaving 3 bases not matched to a gene. This CDR3 spans 15 amino acids. CDR1 and CDR2 from the germline V gene are LNHDA and SQIVND (reference sequence). The CDR3: CASSIDGSGGYEQYF. In DNA form, the CDR3 reads TGTGCCAGTAGTATAGATGGTAGCGGGGGCTACGAGCAGTACTTC.

This chain joins TRBV24-1 and TRBJ1-2; 11 nucleotides match TRBD1. The CDR3 is made up of 16 amino acids. Trimming took 3 bases from V and 5 from J; bases not matched to a gene: 7. In germline, CDR1 is KGHDR, CDR2 SFDVKD. The CDR3 region has the DNA TGTGCCACCAGTGATGGGGACAGGGGGGAACTATATGGCTACACCTTC. Its translation is CATSDGDRGELYGYTF.

The J gene is TRBJ2-5, the V gene TRBV7-9, with 9 bases identical to TRBD1. The CDR3 is 16 residues long. The germline gives CDR1 SEHNR, CDR2 FQNEAQ (reference sequence). Losses at the gene ends were 5 bases for V and 5 bases for J; bases not matched to a gene: 12. The CDR3 DNA reads as TGTGCCAGCAGCCTAAGGACAGGGGAGGTTGTGGAGACCCAGTACTTC. Protein product: CASSLRTGEVVETQYF.

This clone was seen a handful of times. The chain carries TRBV11-2 and TRBJ1-1; D may be TRBD1 (5 bases). Germline lookup yields CDR1 SGHAT and CDR2 FQNNGV. V dropped 1 base and J dropped 0 bases, with 12 bases sitting between them. The CDR3 totals 16 residues. The CDR3 DNA sequence: TGTGCCAGCAGCTTAGCTACAGGAAGAGTGAACACTGAAGCTTTCTTT. Protein product: CASSLATGRVNTEAFF.

This sequence joins TRBV5-8 and TRBJ1-4; D is possibly TRBD1 (5 bases). Trimming removed 4 bases at V and 8 bases at J, with 18 bases between. Germline loops: CDR1 SGHTS, CDR2 YDEGEE. CDR3 size: 15 residues. The CDR3 reads CASSQYGTGSEKLFF. DNA for the CDR3: TGTGCCAGCAGCCAATATGGGACTGGAAGCGAAAAACTGTTTTTT.

This chain joins TRBV27 and TRBJ2-7, with TRBD1 matching over 8 bases. The CDR3 has 14 residues. The V and J ends lost 5 bases and 3 bases, in that order; junction bases with no gene match: 6. Per germline, CDR1 MNHEY and CDR2 SMNVEV (reference sequence). CDR3 amino acids: CASSRTGSDYEQYF. Written as DNA, the CDR3 is TGTGCCAGCAGTAGGACAGGGTCCGACTACGAGCAGTACTTC.

This sequence joins TRBV28 and TRBJ2-4, with D perhaps TRBD2 (6 bases). This CDR3 has 13 amino acids. CDR1 is MDHEN, CDR2 SYDVKM, per germline. Trimming stripped 6 bases from V and 9 bases from J, with 15 bases between. The CDR3: CASRGLGSSIQYF. The CDR3 DNA sequence: TGTGCCAGCAGAGGACTCGGGAGCAGCATTCAGTACTTC.

The rearrangement joins TRBV7-3 to TRBJ2-5, with 8 bases lining up with TRBD2. The CDR3 covers 14 residues. V was clipped by 4 bases and J by 2 bases; unmatched bases: 3. Germline V CDR1 and CDR2: SGHTA, FQGTGA. Written as DNA, the CDR3 is TGTGCCAGCAGCTCACTAGCGGCGCAAGAGACCCAGTACTTC. It translates to CASSSLAAQETQYF.

This chain joins TRBV28 and TRBJ1-6; D is uncertain. The V end was cut by 4 bases, the J end by 10 bases, with 14 bases between. The germline V gene encodes CDR1 MDHEN and CDR2 SYDVKM. CDR3 length: 14 amino acids. This CDR3 reads CASSSVVRFSPLHF. The CDR3 nucleotides are TGTGCCAGCAGTTCCGTGGTGAGGTTCTCACCCCTCCACTTT.

There are many counts of this clone. The CDR3 sequence is CASSPRTSGHEQFF. The CDR3 DNA follows: TGCGCCAGCAGCCCCCGGACTAGCGGGCATGAGCAGTTCTTC. The chain links TRBV5-1 to TRBJ2-1; 11 positions match TRBD2. CDR3 length: 14 amino acids. Germline CDR1 reads SGHRS; CDR2 reads YFSETQ. V gave up 4 bases and J gave up 8 bases; unmatched junction bases: 5.